This T cell receptor beta chain was identified during a study of response to subunit inactivated influenza vaccine. This clonotype was seen more than once but under ten times. Its target is unknown. MiXCR was run by TCRdb on the RT-PCR reads, yielding one entry per CDR3 protein. The table has some 600,000 distinct CDR3 sequences, roughly 15% seen once. The CDR3 extends over 14 amino acids. Germline V gives CDR1 SGHRS, CDR2 YFSETQ. V was clipped by 0 bases and J by 1 base, with 7 bases between them. The study, taken as a whole, reports: Researchers suggested that each seasonal influenza vaccination recruits few new T cells.

This receptor was taken from a man aged 50 or older who received an inactivated influenza vaccine. The gene calls are TRBV5-1 and TRBJ1-1, with D unclear. The sequencing used PBMCs from blood, collected 14 to 15 days before vaccination. The CDR3 here is CASSLGSGNTEAFF. The CDR3 nucleotides read TGCGCCAGCAGCTTGGGGTCGGGGAACACTGAAGCTTTCTTT.